The T cell receptor beta chain described here comes from a study of T cell responses to AZD1222 COVID-19 vaccine. Background on the study: Pooled together were second doses at about 4 or about 12 weeks. The study's findings and limits: Donors were largely white British and mainly female; clonal diversity was possibly underestimated. Targets within unmutated variant regions were reportedly found for nearly half of spike-specific TCRs.

As regards this clone: Its matching antigen is unknown.

The CDR3 covers 16 residues. CDR1 is SQVTM and CDR2 is ANQGSEA in the germline V gene. The junction had 11 bases not matched to a gene; V was cut back by 1 base and J by 2 bases. Sequencing used immunoSEQ multiplex PCR; TCRdb keeps in-frame clones, though not all of them. In the table there are around 130,000 clones, approximately 85% of which are singletons. Sequencing was performed on peripheral blood, taken on day 0 of AZD1222 vaccination. This rearrangement joins TRBV29-1 to TRBJ2-7, with TRBD1 matching 7 bases. This clonotype originated in an adult in good health. The CDR3 nucleotides are TGCAGCGTTGAAGGGGGAGACAGGGACCGGCCCTACGAGCAGTACTTC. Its protein product is CSVEGGDRDRPYEQYF.